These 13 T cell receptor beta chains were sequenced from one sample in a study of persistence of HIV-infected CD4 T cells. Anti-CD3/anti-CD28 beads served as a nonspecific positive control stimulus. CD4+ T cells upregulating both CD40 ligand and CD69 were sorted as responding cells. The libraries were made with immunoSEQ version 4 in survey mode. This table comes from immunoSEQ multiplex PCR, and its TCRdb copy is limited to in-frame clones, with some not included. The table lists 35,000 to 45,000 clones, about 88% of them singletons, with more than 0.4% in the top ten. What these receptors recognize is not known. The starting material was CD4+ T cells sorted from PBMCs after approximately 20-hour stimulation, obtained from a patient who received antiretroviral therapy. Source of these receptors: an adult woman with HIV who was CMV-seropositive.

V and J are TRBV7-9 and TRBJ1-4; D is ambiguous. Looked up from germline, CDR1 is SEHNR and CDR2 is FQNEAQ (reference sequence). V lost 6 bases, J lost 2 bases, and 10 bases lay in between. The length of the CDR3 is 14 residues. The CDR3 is CASREGSTNEKLFF. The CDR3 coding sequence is TGTGCCAGCAGGGAGGGTTCCACTAATGAAAAACTGTTTTTT. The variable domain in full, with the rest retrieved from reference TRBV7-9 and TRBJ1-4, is DTGVSQNPRHKITKRGQNVTFRCDPISEHNRLYWYRQTLGQGPEFLTYFQNEAQLEKSRLLSDRFSAERPKGSFSTLEIQRTEQGDSAMYLCASREGSTNEKLFFGSGTQLSVL.

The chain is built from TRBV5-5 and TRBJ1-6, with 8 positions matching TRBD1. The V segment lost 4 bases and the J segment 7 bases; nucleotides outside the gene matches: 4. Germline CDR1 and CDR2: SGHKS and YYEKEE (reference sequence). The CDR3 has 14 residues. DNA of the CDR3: TGTGCCAGCAGCCGGACAGGGACAAATTCACCCCTCCACTTT. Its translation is CASSRTGTNSPLHF.

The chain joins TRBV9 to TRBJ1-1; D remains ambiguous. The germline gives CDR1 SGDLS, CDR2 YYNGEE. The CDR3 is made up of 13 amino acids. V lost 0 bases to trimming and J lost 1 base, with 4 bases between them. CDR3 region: CASSVAGNTEAFF. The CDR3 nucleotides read TGTGCCAGCAGCGTAGCTGGGAACACTGAAGCTTTCTTT.

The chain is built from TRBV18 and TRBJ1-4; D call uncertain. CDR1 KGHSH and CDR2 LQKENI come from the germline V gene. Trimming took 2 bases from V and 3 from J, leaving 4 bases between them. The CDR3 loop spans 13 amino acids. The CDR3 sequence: CASSPTPNEKLFF. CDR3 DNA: TGTGCCAGCTCACCAACCCCTAATGAAAAACTGTTTTTT. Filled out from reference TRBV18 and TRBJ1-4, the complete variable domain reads NAGVMQNPRHLVRRRGQEARLRCSPMKGHSHVYWYRQLPEEGLKFMVYLQKENIIDESGMPKERFSAEFPKEGPSILRIQQVVRGDSAAYFCASSPTPNEKLFFGSGTQLSVL.

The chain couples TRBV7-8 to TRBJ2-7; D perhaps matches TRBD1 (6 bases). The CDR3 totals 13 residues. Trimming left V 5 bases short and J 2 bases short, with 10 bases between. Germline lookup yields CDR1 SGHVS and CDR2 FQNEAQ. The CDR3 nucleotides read TGTGCCAGCAGCCAGGACAGCACCTACGAGCAGTACGTC. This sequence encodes CASSQDSTYEQYV.

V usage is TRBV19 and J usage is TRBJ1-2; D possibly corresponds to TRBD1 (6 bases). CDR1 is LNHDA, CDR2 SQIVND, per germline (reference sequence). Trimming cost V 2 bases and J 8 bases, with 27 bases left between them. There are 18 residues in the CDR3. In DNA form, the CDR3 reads TGTGCCAGTAGTATAAAAGCGCAACAGGGAGTAAGAGTCCACGGCTACACCTTC. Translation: CASSIKAQQGVRVHGYTF. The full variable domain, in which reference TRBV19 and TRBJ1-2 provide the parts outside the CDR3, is DGGITQSPKYLFRKEGQNVTLSCEQNLNHDAMYWYRQDPGQGLRLIYYSQIVNDFQKGDIAEGYSVSREKKESFPLTVTSAQKNPTAFYLCASSIKAQQGVRVHGYTFGSGTRLTVV.

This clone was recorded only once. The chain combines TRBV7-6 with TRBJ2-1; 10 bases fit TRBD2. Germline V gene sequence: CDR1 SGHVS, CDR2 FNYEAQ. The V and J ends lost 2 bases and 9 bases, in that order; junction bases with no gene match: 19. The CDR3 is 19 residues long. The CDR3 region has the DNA TGTGCCAGCAGCTTAATTGCTAGAGCGGGGGGGCATTTTGTAGGTGAGCAGTTCTTC. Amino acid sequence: CASSLIARAGGHFVGEQFF.

The CDR3 here is CATRTGDSPLHF. CDR3 nucleotide sequence: TGTGCCACCCGGACAGGGGATTCACCCCTCCACTTT. The chain has TRBV15 and TRBJ1-6, with 9 positions matching TRBD1. The trim removed 8 bases at V and 8 bases at J, leaving 1 base unmatched. Germline V gene sequence: CDR1 LNHNV, CDR2 YYDKDF (reference sequence). The CDR3 consists of 12 residues.

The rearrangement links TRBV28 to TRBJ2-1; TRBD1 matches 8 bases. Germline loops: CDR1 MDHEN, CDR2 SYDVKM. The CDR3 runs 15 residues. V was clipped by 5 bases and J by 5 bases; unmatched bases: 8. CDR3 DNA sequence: TGTGCCAGCAGTGTCCGGGACAGGTATGACAATGAGCAGTTCTTC. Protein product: CASSVRDRYDNEQFF.

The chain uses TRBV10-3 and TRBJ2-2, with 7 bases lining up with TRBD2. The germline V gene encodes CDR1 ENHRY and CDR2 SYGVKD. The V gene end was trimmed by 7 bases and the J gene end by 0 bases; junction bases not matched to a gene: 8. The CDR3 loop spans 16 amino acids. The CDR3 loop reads CAITQRGNSNTGELFF. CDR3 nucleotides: TGTGCCATCACCCAGCGGGGAAACTCGAACACCGGGGAGCTGTTTTTT.

The CDR3 sequence: CATSNSLNEQYF. The CDR3 coding sequence is TGTGCCACGTCTAACAGCTTGAACGAGCAGTACTTC. V gene TRBV3-1 (or the pseudogene TRBV3-2) combines with J gene TRBJ2-7, with D uncertain. From germline, CDR1 is LGHDT and CDR2 YNNKEL (reference sequence). Trimming removed 10 bases at V and 5 bases at J, with 15 bases between. The CDR3 contains 12 residues.

Here the CDR3 DNA reads TGTGCCATCAGTGAGTCCGCGGGGGCTGAAGCTTTCTTT. Protein: CAISESAGAEAFF. The V gene is TRBV10-3, the J gene TRBJ1-1; a weak D match, TRBD1 (5 bases). The CDR3 runs to 13 residues. Deletions cut 0 bases from V and 6 bases from J, with 8 bases between. From germline, CDR1 is ENHRY and CDR2 SYGVKD.

This CDR3 reads CASSQARTGNTIYF. The CDR3 DNA sequence: TGTGCCAGCAGCCAGGCGAGGACTGGAAACACCATATATTTT. V and J are TRBV2 and TRBJ1-3; D ambiguous. Trimming pared 6 bases from V and 2 bases from J, leaving 11 bases between. CDR3 length: 14 residues. Germline V gene sequence: CDR1 SNHLY, CDR2 FYNNEI.